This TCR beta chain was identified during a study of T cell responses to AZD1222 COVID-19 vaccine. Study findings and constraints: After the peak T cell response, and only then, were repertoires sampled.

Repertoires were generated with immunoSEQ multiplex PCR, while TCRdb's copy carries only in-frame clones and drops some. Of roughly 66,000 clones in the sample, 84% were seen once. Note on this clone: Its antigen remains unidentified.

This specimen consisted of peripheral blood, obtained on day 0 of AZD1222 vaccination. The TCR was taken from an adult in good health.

For the CDR3, the DNA is TGTGCCAGCAGCCCCGGAAGGACAGGGTACTCTGGGGCCAACGTCCTGACTTTC. It encodes CASSPGRTGYSGANVLTF. V is TRBV5-4 and J is TRBJ2-6, with TRBD1 identical over 8 bases. The CDR3 contains 18 residues. The germline V gene encodes CDR1 SGHNT and CDR2 YYREEE (reference sequence). With V trimmed by 4 bases and J by 0 bases, 9 bases remained unmatched.